This entry describes one T cell receptor beta chain. As yet, its antigen is unknown. This record comes from a study of blood T cells in healthy people across ages. General study points: Long-lived and aged donors differed, with more naive CD4+ cells and higher diversity in the long-lived. Naive and antigen-experienced cells were not separated, limiting conclusive comparison.

Sample-barcoded 5' priming and a J-beta primer mix drove a second PCR of 7 to 11 cycles. TCRdb passed the 5' RACE reads through MiXCR, listing each CDR3 protein once. The sample has around 1,100,000 distinct CDR3 sequences, around two fifths seen once. The CDR3 spans 11 residues. Germline lookup yields CDR1 MDHEN and CDR2 SYDVKM. V shed 10 bases and J shed 5 bases, with 11 bases lying between them. The sample taken for sequencing was blood. This receptor was taken from a man in his late teens or twenties in good health. The V and J genes are TRBV28 and TRBJ2-5; D assignment may be TRBD1 or TRBD2 (6 bases each). The CDR3 bases are TGTGCCATTCAGGGGAGGGAGACCCAGTACTTC. Its protein product is CAIQGRETQYF.